A selection of T cell receptor beta chains follows, all from one sample in a study of tumor-infiltrating lymphocytes in primary liver carcinoma. MiXCR, applied by TCRdb to the multiplex PCR reads, yields one record per CDR3 protein. The table has approximately 79,000 distinct CDR3 sequences, 55% to 75% seen once. The sequenced material came from liver tumor tissue from sampling region 4. These receptors all stem from a man in his forties with primary liver carcinoma and hepatitis B virus infection. The CDR3 runs from the conserved cysteine through the conserved F or W.

v_gene	j_gene	CDR3aa
TRBV5-6	TRBJ2-7	CASNLGLLYKQYF
TRBV4-2	TRBJ2-7	CGSSQDPSSGSYEQYF
TRBV6-1	TRBJ1-3	CVTSGISGNTIYF
TRBV11-2	TRBJ2-5	CACRSRDSTHQGTQYF
TRBV7-9	TRBJ2-3	CASSLGASHTQYF
TRBV7-8	TRBJ2-7	CTSRPLAGPYEQYF
TRBV20-1	TRBJ1-2	CSATDSVNYGYTF
TRBV4-1	TRBJ2-7	CASSQTSGTGGYERYF
TRBV7-9	TRBJ1-1	CTSSPQGLMNTEAFF
TRBV7-8	TRBJ1-2	CASSLGTGLRYGYTF
TRBV6-5	TRBJ2-1	CASRECRSSYNEQSF
TRBV20-1	TRBJ2-1	CSAGTTSGNYRGNEQFF
TRBV30	TRBJ2-7	CAWSDSYEQYF
TRBV11-3	TRBJ2-7	CASSFSLGYEQYF
TRBV11-2	TRBJ2-7	CTSSLTDGAYYQYF
TRBV6-5	TRBJ2-6	CTSSLWTGMKAGANVLAF
TRBV11-2	TRBJ2-7	CASSLGGSSYDQYF
TRBV28	TRBJ2-7	CASHRSYEQYF
TRBV14	TRBJ2-7	CSSSQDSYNILTLEQNF
TRBV4-1	TRBJ2-7	CASSQGLDSVEQYF
TRBV7-3	TRBJ2-1	CASSQGDNEQFF
TRBV12-3/TRBV12-4	TRBJ2-2	CASSLLAGVVTGELFF
TRBV4-1	TRBJ2-1	CANSQGSREGRGEQFF
TRBV24-1	TRBJ2-1	CATGGVEQFF
TRBV2	TRBJ2-1	CASSEGTSGSYNEQFF
TRBV7-9	TRBJ2-3	CASSLVGGPNTQYF
TRBV7-9	TRBJ2-7	CASSFRGGASYEQYF
TRBV11-2	TRBJ2-2	CASSFDRDRVSTGELFF
TRBV28	TRBJ1-2	CASSPGGQVVYGYTF
TRBV6-1	TRBJ2-4	CASRSAGHGQNIQYF
TRBV6-5	TRBJ2-6	CASSRWTGMKAGANVLTF
TRBV6-6	TRBJ2-7	CASNHSDSGPVLSSYEQYF
TRBV6-1	TRBJ2-2	CVSSEHGDTGELFF
TRBV12-3/TRBV12-4	TRBJ1-4	CASKLTGSDEKLFF
TRBV29-1	TRBJ2-7	CSVGVQGPYEQYF
TRBV11-2	TRBJ2-2	CASGSRVVTNIGELFF
TRBV29-1	TRBJ2-1	CSGLGLADNEQFF
TRBV6-5	TRBJ2-4	CTSSYLGGQQNIQYF
TRBV6-6	TRBJ2-3	CVSSLFLGQGIDTQYF
TRBV6-2/TRBV6-3	TRBJ2-5	CASSYPVASGNIETQYF
TRBV7-2	TRBJ2-1	CASSRNRGDEQFF
TRBV20-1	TRBJ2-3	CSARDYLRGSTDTQYF
TRBV28	TRBJ2-7	CVSTKGAGDYEQYF
TRBV6-1	TRBJ2-5	CASSLGQGWQTQYF
TRBV5-1	TRBJ2-5	CASSLPVTSRSPETQYF
TRBV30	TRBJ2-5	CAWKGVHQETQHF
TRBV14	TRBJ2-5	CASSHDHAPEFQETQYF
TRBV28	TRBJ2-7	CASSFQLGASEEQYF
TRBV5-1	TRBJ1-2	CASSPVSLFPAIDGYTF
TRBV11-2	TRBJ1-2	CGSRERDTTYGYTF
TRBV2	TRBJ1-5	CASSLVGTGDSNQPQHF
TRBV6-6	TRBJ1-1	CASSLGLYTEAFF
TRBV24-1	TRBJ2-7	CATLAEQGADSGSYEQYF
TRBV10-3	TRBJ2-2	CAIATGAGELFF
TRBV7-2	TRBJ1-5	CASSFFRTDQPQHF